The rows below give T cell receptor beta chains drawn from one sample of a study of post-analysis software for immune sequencing data. Via MiXCR, TCRdb re-called the PCR reads, giving one row per CDR3 protein. Among about 680,000 distinct CDR3 sequences, over 45% were seen once, and the ten largest hold around 11%. The material sequenced was blood. Source of these receptors: a girl between 2 and 10 years old with multiple sclerosis. Each CDR3 is given with its conserved first and last residue. A D gene is named only where the DNA matches it firmly. Expanded clones are given a class, and other clones once, few, many or no size at all.

v_gene: TRBV6-2/TRBV6-3
j_gene: TRBJ2-7
abundance: .
d_gene: TRBD2
CDR3aa: CASRERGVPREQYF
CDR3nt: TGTGCCAGCAGGGAGCGGGGGGTTCCTAGGGAGCAGTACTTC

v_gene: TRBV10-3
j_gene: TRBJ1-5
abundance: .
d_gene: .
CDR3aa: CAIPGRYYRGNQPQHF
CDR3nt: TGTGCCATCCCCGGGCGGTATTATCGGGGCAATCAGCCCCAGCATTTT

v_gene: TRBV28
j_gene: TRBJ2-7
abundance: .
d_gene: .
CDR3aa: CASSFKSQVTYEQYF
CDR3nt: TGTGCCAGCAGTTTCAAATCCCAGGTTACCTACGAGCAGTACTTC

v_gene: TRBV4-1
j_gene: TRBJ2-5
abundance: .
d_gene: .
CDR3aa: CASSPTGLAYQETQYF
CDR3nt: TGCGCCAGCAGCCCGACCGGGCTAGCCTATCAAGAGACCCAGTACTTC

v_gene: TRBV5-5
j_gene: TRBJ2-1
abundance: .
d_gene: .
CDR3aa: CASLAGNEQFF
CDR3nt: TGTGCCAGCCTGGCCGGTAATGAGCAGTTCTTC

v_gene: TRBV20-1
j_gene: TRBJ2-3
abundance: .
d_gene: TRBD2
CDR3aa: CSALWTSGNTDTQYF
CDR3nt: TGCAGTGCTTTATGGACTAGCGGGAACACAGATACGCAGTATTTT

v_gene: TRBV5-4
j_gene: TRBJ1-2
abundance: .
d_gene: .
CDR3aa: CASSLDSTARHGYTF
CDR3nt: TGTGCCAGCAGCTTGGATAGTACAGCCCGCCATGGCTACACCTTC

v_gene: TRBV2
j_gene: TRBJ1-6
abundance: .
d_gene: .
CDR3aa: CASSQTSLALHF
CDR3nt: TGTGCCAGCAGCCAGACAAGTTTGGCCCTCCACTTT

v_gene: TRBV7-2
j_gene: TRBJ2-7
abundance: .
d_gene: .
CDR3aa: CASSLGAGSYNEQYF
CDR3nt: TGTGCCAGCAGCTTAGGGGCCGGCTCCTACAATGAGCAGTACTTC

v_gene: TRBV12-3/TRBV12-4
j_gene: TRBJ2-3
abundance: few
d_gene: .
CDR3aa: CASSLAGSDMQYF
CDR3nt: TGTGCCAGCAGTTTAGCCGGCTCAGATATGCAGTATTTT

v_gene: TRBV12-3/TRBV12-4
j_gene: TRBJ2-1
abundance: .
d_gene: .
CDR3aa: CASSPSPEWQFF
CDR3nt: TGTGCCAGCAGTCCCTCGCCGGAATGGCAGTTCTTC

v_gene: TRBV7-2
j_gene: TRBJ2-4
abundance: .
d_gene: .
CDR3aa: CASSLAGVQNIQYF
CDR3nt: TGTGCCAGCAGCTTAGCAGGGGTCCAAAACATTCAGTACTTC

v_gene: TRBV12-3/TRBV12-4
j_gene: TRBJ2-6
abundance: .
d_gene: .
CDR3aa: CASSLNAANVLTF
CDR3nt: TGTGCCAGCAGCTTAAATGCAGCCAACGTCCTGACTTTC

v_gene: TRBV7-9
j_gene: TRBJ1-1
abundance: .
d_gene: .
CDR3aa: CASSSMNTEAFF
CDR3nt: TGTGCCAGCAGTTCGATGAACACTGAAGCTTTCTTT